This T cell receptor beta chain is drawn from a study of shared clonotypes between healthy human individuals. The study, taken as a whole, reports: Non-shared clonotypes displayed generation probabilities falling below those of clonotypes present in all four donors.

Notes on this clone: The target antigen is unknown.

Libraries were prepared by immunoSEQ multiplex PCR; TCRdb keeps only in-frame clonotypes and omits some of them. The data contain millions of clones, just over 90% of them seen just once; the ten biggest clones take up 0.39%. CDR3 length: 16 amino acids. Germline values: CDR1 MGHRA, CDR2 YSYEKL. V gave up 6 bases and J gave up 0 bases; unmatched junction bases: 7. The origin of this receptor is a man aged 18 to 29 in good health. Some clones in this sample may be carry-over from other donors' samples. The V gene is TRBV4-1, the J gene TRBJ2-3; 9 bases are a match to TRBD2. Sequencing used naive CD4+ T cells from PBMCs. As to subset: CD45RA+ positively selected. The CDR3 sequence is CASSRTSATSTDTQYF. The DNA for the CDR3 is TGCGCCAGCAGTCGGACTAGCGCCACTAGCACAGATACGCAGTATTTT.